This T cell receptor beta chain was recovered during a study of blood T cell repertoires in COVID-19. CDR3 size: 16 residues. V was cut by 3 bases and J by 8 bases, with 17 bases left in between. The germline V gene has CDR1 LNHDA and CDR2 SQIVND (reference sequence). This clone was seen at least ten times. The participants were between about 18 and 89 years old and came from 20 to 30 US areas. This table comes from immunoSEQ multiplex PCR, and its TCRdb copy is limited to in-frame clones, with some not included. The sample holds around 320,000 clones, roughly 90% seen once. The chain links TRBV19 to TRBJ1-6, with D perhaps matching TRBD1 (6 bases). Material: PBMCs or T cells enriched from blood (not recorded which). The clonotype was recovered from a woman aged 25 to 39 who had been exposed to COVID-19. The CDR3 here is CASSIGGGGMDSPLHF. CDR3 DNA: TGTGCCAGTAGTATTGGGGGCGGGGGCATGGATTCACCCCTCCACTTT.